This TCR beta chain originates from a study of patients and donors after allogeneic stem cell transplantation (dated by TCRdb to about 2020). Clipping removes 5 bases from V and 6 bases from J, with 3 as the unmatched junction base count. CDR1 and CDR2, per the germline V gene (reference sequence), are SEHNR and FQNEAQ. From the cysteine up to the phenylalanine, the CDR3 has a length of 13 residues. The CDR3 DNA has 39 bases and is translated from base 1. The protocol used for the library was RT-PCR. Instrument used: NextSeq 550. In-frame beta chains were kept once TCRdb had trimmed the public reads at Q25 with fastp and called clones with MiXCR. Each entry merges the rows of one CDR3 protein and shows their most common DNA and genes. This sample holds 400,000 to 450,000 distinct CDR3 sequences; around 16% were observed only once. 6% to 8% of the sample lies in the top ten. This clonotype was seen only a few times. Its antigen is still unknown. Base qualities are missing; no much larger clone stands one base away.

This receptor was taken from a human donor who was either an allogeneic HSCT recipient or a stem cell or donor lymphocyte infusion donor (not recorded which). It is not recorded whose cells these are; they may come from a transplant donor. Material for sequencing was blood, either unsorted or a sorted T cell fraction (not recorded which). Recombination connected TRBV7-9 to TRBJ1-2, with 10 bases in between that match TRBD1. This receptor has the CDR3 CASSTGTGDGYTF. The nucleotides read TGTGCCAGCAGCACCGGGACAGGGGATGGCTACACCTTC.